A selection of T cell receptor beta chains follows, all from one sample in a study of regulatory T cells in long-lasting Graves disease. TCRdb re-called the multiplex PCR reads through MiXCR, storing one row per CDR3 protein. The table has about 420,000 distinct CDR3 sequences, about 17% seen once. This sample was also put to use in a study of T cells in Graves' hyperthyroidism and ophthalmopathy.

The sequencing here drew on peripheral blood mononuclear cells (PBMCs), taken at new diagnosis, from a patient treated with antithyroid drugs. These receptors were taken from a woman between 18 and 29 years old with Graves disease. The CDR3 runs from the conserved cysteine through the conserved F or W. A D gene is named only where the DNA matches it firmly. Clone size is given for some rows only: seen once, a few or many times, or a class if the clone is expanded.

J gene: TRBJ2-7
V gene: TRBV20-1
D gene: NA
clone size: few
CDR3 length: 11
CDR3 protein: CSARRRSEQYF
CDR3 DNA: TGCAGTGCTAGAAGGAGGTCCGAGCAGTACTTC

J gene: TRBJ2-1
V gene: TRBV12-5
D gene: NA
clone size: NA
CDR3 length: 11
CDR3 protein: CASASASYQFF
CDR3 DNA: TGTGCTAGTGCTTCCGCTAGTTATCAGTTCTTC

J gene: TRBJ1-4
V gene: TRBV5-1
D gene: TRBD1
clone size: NA
CDR3 length: 15
CDR3 protein: CASRVQGASNEKLFF
CDR3 DNA: TGCGCCAGCAGGGTTCAGGGGGCGTCTAATGAAAAACTGTTTTTT

J gene: TRBJ1-1
V gene: TRBV18
D gene: NA
clone size: many
CDR3 length: 15
CDR3 protein: CASSPLPGANTEAFF
CDR3 DNA: TGTGCCAGCTCACCGCTTCCGGGGGCGAACACTGAAGCTTTCTTT

J gene: TRBJ2-5
V gene: TRBV9
D gene: NA
clone size: few
CDR3 length: 16
CDR3 protein: CASTRDSQRGMETQYF
CDR3 DNA: TGTGCCAGCACCCGAGATTCACAGCGTGGGATGGAGACCCAGTACTTC

J gene: TRBJ1-3
V gene: TRBV20-1
D gene: NA
clone size: NA
CDR3 length: 13
CDR3 protein: CSASGGAGNTIYF
CDR3 DNA: TGCAGTGCTAGCGGGGGGGCTGGAAACACCATATATTTT

J gene: TRBJ2-1
V gene: TRBV29-1
D gene: NA
clone size: few
CDR3 length: 15
CDR3 protein: CSVVVAGCMGNEQFF
CDR3 DNA: TGCAGCGTTGTTGTTGCGGGATGCATGGGCAATGAGCAGTTCTTC

J gene: TRBJ2-3
V gene: TRBV10-2
D gene: TRBD2
clone size: NA
CDR3 length: 15
CDR3 protein: CASKSGSLLTDTQYF
CDR3 DNA: TGCGCCAGCAAAAGCGGGAGCCTCCTCACAGATACGCAGTATTTT

J gene: TRBJ1-1
V gene: TRBV5-6
D gene: NA
clone size: many
CDR3 length: 14
CDR3 protein: CASSFITRNTEAFF
CDR3 DNA: TGTGCCAGCAGCTTCATCACGCGGAACACTGAAGCTTTCTTT

J gene: TRBJ2-1
V gene: TRBV7-8
D gene: NA
clone size: many
CDR3 length: 13
CDR3 protein: CASSLGEFSEQFF
CDR3 DNA: TGTGCCAGCAGCTTAGGGGAATTCAGTGAGCAGTTCTTC

J gene: TRBJ2-7
V gene: TRBV11-3
D gene: NA
clone size: many
CDR3 length: 16
CDR3 protein: CASSLTGDSWIYEQYF
CDR3 DNA: TGTGCCAGCAGCTTAACGGGGGACAGCTGGATCTACGAGCAGTACTTC

J gene: TRBJ2-7
V gene: TRBV3-1
D gene: NA
clone size: few
CDR3 length: 14
CDR3 protein: CASSQDPGTYEQYF
CDR3 DNA: TGTGCCAGCAGCCAAGATCCAGGTACCTACGAGCAGTACTTC

J gene: TRBJ2-3
V gene: TRBV19
D gene: TRBD2
clone size: few
CDR3 length: 15
CDR3 protein: CASSMPGGPTDTQYF
CDR3 DNA: TGTGCCAGTAGTATGCCGGGAGGTCCCACAGATACGCAGTATTTT

J gene: TRBJ2-6
V gene: TRBV5-1
D gene: NA
clone size: many
CDR3 length: 16
CDR3 protein: CASSLAFGSGANVLTF
CDR3 DNA: TGCGCCAGCAGCTTGGCGTTCGGCTCTGGGGCCAACGTCCTGACTTTC

J gene: TRBJ2-2
V gene: TRBV7-2
D gene: NA
clone size: NA
CDR3 length: 17
CDR3 protein: CASSLRQGQLLTGELFF
CDR3 DNA: TGTGCCAGCAGCTTACGACAAGGACAACTACTTACCGGGGAGCTGTTTTTT

J gene: TRBJ2-5
V gene: TRBV28
D gene: NA
clone size: many
CDR3 length: 14
CDR3 protein: CASSSLRIEETQYF
CDR3 DNA: TGTGCCAGCAGTTCACTCCGAATTGAAGAGACCCAGTACTTC

J gene: TRBJ2-2
V gene: TRBV5-1
D gene: TRBD1
clone size: few
CDR3 length: 15
CDR3 protein: CASSWTGANTGELFF
CDR3 DNA: TGCGCCAGCAGCTGGACAGGGGCGAACACCGGGGAGCTGTTTTTT

J gene: TRBJ1-2
V gene: TRBV29-1
D gene: NA
clone size: NA
CDR3 length: 14
CDR3 protein: CSVITSTDLGGYTF
CDR3 DNA: TGCAGCGTTATTACCAGTACGGACCTGGGAGGCTACACCTTC

J gene: TRBJ1-2
V gene: TRBV11-2
D gene: NA
clone size: many
CDR3 length: 14
CDR3 protein: CASSLDLPNYGYTF
CDR3 DNA: TGTGCCAGCAGCTTAGATCTGCCCAACTATGGCTACACCTTC

J gene: TRBJ2-1
V gene: TRBV2
D gene: NA
clone size: NA
CDR3 length: 13
CDR3 protein: CAGTWGTGNEQFF
CDR3 DNA: TGTGCCGGGACGTGGGGGACGGGCAATGAGCAGTTCTTC

J gene: TRBJ1-3
V gene: TRBV29-1
D gene: NA
clone size: NA
CDR3 length: 12
CDR3 protein: CSVVLSGNTIYF
CDR3 DNA: TGCAGCGTTGTGCTCTCTGGAAACACCATATATTTT

J gene: TRBJ2-7
V gene: TRBV27
D gene: NA
clone size: NA
CDR3 length: 16
CDR3 protein: CASSLVGPVSSYEQYF
CDR3 DNA: TGTGCCAGCAGTTTGGTGGGTCCCGTGAGCTCCTACGAGCAGTACTTC

J gene: TRBJ1-1
V gene: TRBV18
D gene: NA
clone size: many
CDR3 length: 13
CDR3 protein: CASSPMEGREAFF
CDR3 DNA: TGTGCCAGCTCACCAATGGAGGGCCGTGAAGCTTTCTTT

J gene: TRBJ2-7
V gene: TRBV6-5
D gene: TRBD2
clone size: many
CDR3 length: 16
CDR3 protein: CASSYSPLAGVHEQYF
CDR3 DNA: TGTGCCAGCAGTTACTCACCACTAGCGGGAGTCCACGAGCAGTACTTC